This T cell receptor beta chain derives from a study of CD8+ T cells in alopecia areata. Treatment reported: oral pan-JAK inhibitor, 5-10 mg twice daily. This CDR3 has 11 residues. Trimming took 0 bases from V and 6 from J, leaving 3 bases between them. Germline CDR1 and CDR2: SGDLS and YYNGEE. Sequencing templates came from extracted RNA that was reverse transcribed into cDNA. Profiling relied on immunoSEQ multiplex PCR, and the TCRdb table lists in-frame clones only, not all of them. The data hold around 100,000 clones, with 80% to 90% observed a single time. The source material was CD8+ T cells sorted from blood, sampled between weeks 30 and 35, from a patient treated with tofacitinib. The clonotype was recovered from a human donor with alopecia areata. This rearrangement joins TRBV9 to TRBJ1-1; no clear D. This CDR3 reads CASSVVSEAFF. CDR3 nucleotides: TGTGCCAGCAGCGTAGTCTCTGAAGCTTTCTTT.